The present entry profiles one T cell receptor (beta chain) with its context. Only a few counts were recorded for this clonotype. This clone's antigen is unknown. Base qualities were left out, and no much larger clone turns up one base away. The record originates from a study of response to subunit inactivated influenza vaccine (dated by TCRdb to about 2018). About the study as a whole: Deep quantitative profiling of the T cell receptor repertoire was used in the study to follow responses to a trivalent subunit inactivated influenza vaccine.

The library relied on RT-PCR. The listed sequencing device is Illumina HiSeq 2500. TCRdb reprocessing: public reads trimmed at Q25 with fastp, clones called with MiXCR, in-frame beta chains kept. Records with the same CDR3 protein are collapsed into one entry carrying the most frequent genes and DNA. This sample holds 500,000 to 550,000 distinct CDR3 sequences; approximately 24% were observed only once. The ten largest clonotypes hold 2.5% to 3.5% of the sample. Clipping removes 2 bases from V and 6 bases from J, with 7 as the unmatched junction base count. Via the germline V gene, CDR1 is SGHTA and CDR2 FQGNSA. The CDR3 sequence holds 15 residues, the cysteine and phenylalanine included. Only CDR3 DNA is held: 45 bases, read in frame from base 1. The study at large found these results: The authors proposed that each seasonal influenza vaccination may bring in only a limited number of new T cells.

These same records also appear under a second study, on T cells expressing NK-cell markers. Looking at the second paper: 5'RACE template switching, by which a universal primer site and unique molecular identifiers were added, was used to make TCR beta cDNA libraries. Three sorted T-cell subsets (CD3+CD56+NKG2C+, CD3+CD56+NKG2C- and CD3+CD56-NKG2C+) from about 8 donors had their TCR beta-chain repertoires profiled. Seven of the eight sequenced donors were HCMV-seropositive and one was HCMV-seronegative. To restrict sorting to alphabetaTCR-expressing T cells, an anti-gammadeltaTCR antibody was added in several experiments. In six donors, the dominant CD3+CD56+NKG2C+ clonotypes were among the top 10 CD8+ clonotypes and accounted for roughly 1.0-8% of CD8+ T cells. Those dominant clonotypes were again the most abundant among CD3+CD56-NKG2C+ cells in four donors, at roughly 25-60.1%. It remained unclear whether the expanded NKG2C-expressing T cell clones were specific for HCMV antigens. The study sequenced eight donors, all healthy volunteers chosen at random: three men and five women. To determine HCMV serostatus, a commercial ELISA kit was used to detect HCMV-specific IgG in serum. Peripheral blood mononuclear cells were isolated from blood by Ficoll density gradient centrifugation. Magnetic immunoseparation with Miltenyi isolation kits was used to isolate CD4+ and CD8+ T cells from PBMC. cDNA synthesis was primed from the TCR beta constant segment and was followed by two successive PCR amplification steps. Sequencing of the libraries produced 2 x 150 bp reads on Illumina HiSeq 2000/2500, MiSeq or NextSeq. MIGEC was used to demultiplex reads and group reads by UMI, and MiTCR was used to assemble and quantify clonotypes. To exclude erroneous sequences, any TCR cDNA sequence not supported by at least two reads was discarded. The tcR package was used for downstream repertoire analysis, and clonotypes were matched between fractions using CDR3 nucleotide sequence together with V segment. Antigen specificity was annotated against VDJdb with VDJmatch, allowing one amino acid substitution in CDR3.

The chain couples TRBV7-2 to TRBJ2-7, and TRBD2 matches 10 of the central bases. This TCR was sampled from a man aged 45-65 years who received an inactivated influenza vaccine. Donor details come from another sample of the same person, matched by shared clones. The material was CD4+ T cells sorted from PBMCs, obtained approximately 12 days after vaccination. The CDR3 in this case is CASSLNLIAGGEQYF. The sequenced DNA is TGTGCCAGCAGCTTAAATTTGATAGCGGGAGGCGAGCAGTACTTC.